This entry concerns a single T cell receptor beta chain. The data were taken from a study of blood T cell repertoires in COVID-19. Living in 24 US areas, the participants were between 18 and 89 years of age. Symptom resolution, clearance, or two negative PCRs marked donors in Cohort 3 as recovered. The CDR3 loop spans 15 amino acids. Germline V gives CDR1 SGHRS, CDR2 YFSETQ. V dropped 7 bases and J dropped 1; count of bases not matched to a gene: 4. TCRdb's copy holds only in-frame clones and misses some; the assay was immunoSEQ multiplex PCR. The data show over 200,000 clones, with 70% to 90% seen just once and 1.9% held by the top ten.

The TCR comes from a woman between 50 and 59 years old who had recovered from COVID-19. The chain couples TRBV5-1 to TRBJ2-2, with TRBD1 matching over 10 bases. The specimen was PBMCs or T cells enriched from blood (not recorded which). Here the CDR3 reads CASFRDRGNTGELFF. CDR3 DNA sequence: TGCGCCAGCTTTAGGGACAGGGGGAACACCGGGGAGCTGTTTTTT.